A single TCR beta chain is shown here with its context. The data were taken from a study of blood T cell repertoires in COVID-19. Study in general: Acute and convalescent COVID-19 specimens originated in the United States, Italy and Spain. PBMCs, B-cell-depleted T cells, or T cells were the source of the cDNA or gDNA that made up the material.

In the original workflow: The assay estimated nucleated cells by amplifying reference gene primers. Assay: immunoSEQ multiplex PCR; the TCRdb copy retains only in-frame clones and omits some. V, J and clone size are those of that table, while D and trimming were read from the DNA. The sample shows 52,000 or so clones, 88% of them seen only once. This CDR3 has 19 amino acids. In germline, CDR1 is SGDLS, CDR2 YYNGEE. With 0 bases removed from V and 1 base from J, the gap between germline ends came to 21 bases. The sequencing sample was made of peripheral blood. The TCR was taken from a man aged 60 to 69 with active COVID-19. The chain uses TRBV9 and TRBJ2-3; D may be TRBD1 (6 bases). DNA for the CDR3: TGTGCCAGCAGCGTAGTCGGGGCAGGGGCCCGACTCTGCACAGATACGCAGTATTTT. Its translation: CASSVVGAGARLCTDTQYF.